This TCR beta chain was found in a study of a mutant IDH1 vaccine in newly diagnosed glioma. Time point indicated: week 35, safety follow-up. In the vaccine, a single dose held 300 ug of the mutant IDH1 20-mer peptide, along with topical imiquimod. On this clone itself: Its antigen remains unknown.

Germline V gene data show CDR1 as SGDLS and CDR2 as YYNGEE. The junction had 4 bases not matched to a gene; V was cut back by 4 bases and J by 1 base. The CDR3 has 15 residues. Clones were read by immunoSEQ multiplex PCR, and TCRdb kept only the in-frame ones, dropping some. The data show about 27,000 clones, with approximately 87% seen just once and roughly 33% held by the top ten. The V call is TRBV9, the J call TRBJ2-3; 9 bases agree with TRBD1. The origin of this receptor is a young man with glioma. The specimen comprised PBMCs, sampled from a glioma patient whose treatment included an IDH1 peptide vaccine. The CDR3 DNA follows: TGTGCCAGCAGCCCCCGGACAGGGGGCACAGATACGCAGTATTTT. As protein: CASSPRTGGTDTQYF.